This T cell receptor beta chain was obtained from a study of T-cell memory formation after mild COVID-19. 5'RACE with constant-segment primers yielded barcoded, UMI-tagged TCR alpha and TCR beta cDNA libraries. Each CDR3 protein is one row after TCRdb ran MiXCR on the 5' RACE reads. The sample lists almost 550,000 distinct CDR3 sequences; over 20% were seen once. Whole-study findings and limits: The study found balanced CD4/CD8 in clones contracting day 15 to 85 and a CD4+ lean in later expanders. Mainly in CM and EM were contracting CD4+ clones; CD8+ were in EMRA.

About this clonotype: The antigen is not known.

This CDR3 is built from 11 residues. Trimming shortened V by 7 bases and J by 8 bases, and 11 bases separated the two germline ends. Germline CDR1 reads MNHNS; CDR2 reads SASEGT. The V and J genes are TRBV6-1 and TRBJ1-2; possibly TRBD1 for D (5 bases). The TCR originated in an adult woman who had mild COVID-19 (a few samples of this study predate the infection). Cell type and time point are not known. The specimen was PBMCs or a T cell subset sorted from them (not recorded which). For the CDR3, the DNA is TGTGCCAGCACTGGCAGGGTCGGCTACACCTTC. Translation gives CASTGRVGYTF.